The clone carrying this T cell receptor beta chain has a handful of counts. Its antigen is still unknown. V shed 4 bases and J 2 bases; nucleotides not matched to a gene: 8. Germline V gene data show CDR1 as SEHNR and CDR2 as FQNEAQ (reference sequence). CDR3 length equals 17 residues. Together with a sample-barcoded 5' primer, a J-beta primer mix was included in a second PCR lasting about 6 to 11 cycles. In TCRdb, the 5' RACE reads were re-called with MiXCR into one record per CDR3 protein. The table shows more than 1,400,000 distinct CDR3 sequences, with roughly 45% occurring only once. This sample was taken from a study of blood T cells in healthy people across ages. Study conclusions and caveats: Among T cells, TCR beta diversity per million cells dropped roughly linearly as age rose.

This TCR derives from a woman younger than 30 in good health. The specimen was blood. The chain employs TRBV7-9 and TRBJ2-1, with TRBD2 matching 10 bases. CDR3 nucleotide sequence: TGTGCCAGCAGCTCGGGGCTAGCGGGAGCGACCTACAATGAGCAGTTCTTC. Protein: CASSSGLAGATYNEQFF.